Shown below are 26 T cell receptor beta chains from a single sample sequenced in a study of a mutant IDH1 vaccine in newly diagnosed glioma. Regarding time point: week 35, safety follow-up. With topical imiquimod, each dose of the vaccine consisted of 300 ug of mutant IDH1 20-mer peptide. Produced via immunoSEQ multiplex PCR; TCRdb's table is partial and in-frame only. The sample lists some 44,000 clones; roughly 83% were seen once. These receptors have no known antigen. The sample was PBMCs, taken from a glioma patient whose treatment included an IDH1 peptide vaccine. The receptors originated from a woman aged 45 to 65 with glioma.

The CDR3 is CASSRYTIRTEAFF. CDR3 bases: TGTGCCAGCAGTCGCTACACAATTCGCACTGAAGCTTTCTTT. The V gene is TRBV21-1, the J gene TRBJ1-1. TRBV21-1 is a pseudogene locus. The CDR3 contains 14 residues.

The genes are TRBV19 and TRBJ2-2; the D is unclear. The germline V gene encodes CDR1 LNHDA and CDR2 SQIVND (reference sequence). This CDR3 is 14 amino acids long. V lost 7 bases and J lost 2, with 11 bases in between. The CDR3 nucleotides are TGTGCCAGTAACCGAAATCTAAACACCGGGGAGCTGTTTTTT. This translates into CASNRNLNTGELFF.

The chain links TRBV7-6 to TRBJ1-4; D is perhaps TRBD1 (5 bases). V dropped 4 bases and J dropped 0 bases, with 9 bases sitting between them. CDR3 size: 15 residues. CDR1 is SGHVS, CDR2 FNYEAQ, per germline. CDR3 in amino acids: CASSYRGATNEKLFF. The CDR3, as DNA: TGTGCCAGCAGCTACCGGGGGGCAACTAATGAAAAACTGTTTTTT.

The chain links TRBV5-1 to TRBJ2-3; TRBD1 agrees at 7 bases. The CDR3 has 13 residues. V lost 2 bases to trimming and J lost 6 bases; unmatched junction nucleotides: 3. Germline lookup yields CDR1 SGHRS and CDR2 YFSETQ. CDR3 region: CASSFNRGDTQYF. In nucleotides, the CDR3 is TGCGCCAGCAGCTTTAACAGGGGTGATACGCAGTATTTT.

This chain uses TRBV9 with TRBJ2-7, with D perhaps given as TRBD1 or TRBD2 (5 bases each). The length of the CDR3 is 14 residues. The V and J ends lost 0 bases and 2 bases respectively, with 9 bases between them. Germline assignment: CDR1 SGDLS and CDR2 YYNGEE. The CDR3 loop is CASSVAGQAYEQYF. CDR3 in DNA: TGTGCCAGCAGCGTAGCGGGGCAAGCCTACGAGCAGTACTTC.

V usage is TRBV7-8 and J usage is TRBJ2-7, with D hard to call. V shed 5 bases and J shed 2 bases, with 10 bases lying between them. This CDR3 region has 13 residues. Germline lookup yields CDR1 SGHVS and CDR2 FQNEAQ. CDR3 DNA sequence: TGTGCCAGCAGCCGGGCCAGACCCTACGAGCAGTACTTC. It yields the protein CASSRARPYEQYF.

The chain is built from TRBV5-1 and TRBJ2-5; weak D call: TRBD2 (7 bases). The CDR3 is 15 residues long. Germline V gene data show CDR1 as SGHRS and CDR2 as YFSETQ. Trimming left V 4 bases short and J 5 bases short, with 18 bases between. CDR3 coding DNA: TGCGCCAGCAGCGGCCAACGTAGGGGGGGGGAGACCCAGTACTTC. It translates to CASSGQRRGGETQYF.

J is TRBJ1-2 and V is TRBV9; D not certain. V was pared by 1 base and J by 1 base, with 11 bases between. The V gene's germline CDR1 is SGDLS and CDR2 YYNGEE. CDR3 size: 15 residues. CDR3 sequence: CASSVTDSVNYGYTF. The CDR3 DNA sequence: TGTGCCAGCAGCGTAACGGATTCGGTTAACTATGGCTACACCTTC.

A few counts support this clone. The CDR3 spells CASRPTANTEAFF. CDR3 nucleotide sequence: TGTGCCAGTAGACCTACAGCGAACACTGAAGCTTTCTTT. This chain connects TRBV19 to TRBJ1-1, with unresolved D. The V gene's germline CDR1 is LNHDA and CDR2 SQIVND (reference sequence). V shed 6 bases and J shed 1 base, with 9 bases lying between them. This CDR3 has 13 residues.

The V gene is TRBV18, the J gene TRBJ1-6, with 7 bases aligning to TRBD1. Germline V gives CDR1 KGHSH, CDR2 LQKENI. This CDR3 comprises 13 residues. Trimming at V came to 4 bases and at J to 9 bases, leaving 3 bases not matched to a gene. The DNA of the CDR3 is TGTGCCAGCTCACGGGACAGAGGTTCACCCCTCCACTTT. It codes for CASSRDRGSPLHF.

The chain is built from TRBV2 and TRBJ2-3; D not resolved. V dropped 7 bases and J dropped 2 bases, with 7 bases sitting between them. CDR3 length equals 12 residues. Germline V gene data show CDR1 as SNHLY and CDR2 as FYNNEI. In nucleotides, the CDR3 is TGTGCCAGCAAACAGACCACAGATACGCAGTATTTT. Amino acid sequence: CASKQTTDTQYF.

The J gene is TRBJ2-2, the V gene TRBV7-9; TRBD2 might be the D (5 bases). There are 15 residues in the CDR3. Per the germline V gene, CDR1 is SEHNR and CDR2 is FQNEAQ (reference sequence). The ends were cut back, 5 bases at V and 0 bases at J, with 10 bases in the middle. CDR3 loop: CASSPSQTNTGELFF. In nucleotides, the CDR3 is TGTGCCAGCAGCCCTAGCCAGACGAACACCGGGGAGCTGTTTTTT.

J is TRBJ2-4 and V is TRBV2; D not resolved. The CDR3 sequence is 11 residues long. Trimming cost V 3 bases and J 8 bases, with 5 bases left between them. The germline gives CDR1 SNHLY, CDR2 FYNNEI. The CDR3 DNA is TGTGCCAGCAGTGACTACTACATTCAGTACTTC. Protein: CASSDYYIQYF.

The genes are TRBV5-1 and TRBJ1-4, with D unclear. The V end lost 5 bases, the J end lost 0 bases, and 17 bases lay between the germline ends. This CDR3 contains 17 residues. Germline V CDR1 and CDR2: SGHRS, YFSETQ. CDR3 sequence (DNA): TGCGCCAGCAGACGAGGCGGGATGGTTGCAACTAATGAAAAACTGTTTTTT. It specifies CASRRGGMVATNEKLFF. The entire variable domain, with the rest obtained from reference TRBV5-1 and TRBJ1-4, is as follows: KAGVTQTPRYLIKTRGQQVTLSCSPISGHRSVSWYQQTPGQGLQFLFEYFSETQRNKGNFPGRFSGRQFSNSRSEMNVSTLELGDSALYLCASRRGGMVATNEKLFFGSGTQLSVL.

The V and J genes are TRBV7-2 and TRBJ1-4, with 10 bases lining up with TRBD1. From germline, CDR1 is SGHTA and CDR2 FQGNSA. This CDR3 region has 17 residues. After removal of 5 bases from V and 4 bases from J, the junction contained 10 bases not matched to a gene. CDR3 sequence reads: CASSNRTGGTINEKLFF. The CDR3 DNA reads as TGTGCCAGCAGCAACAGGACAGGGGGAACCATTAATGAAAAACTGTTTTTT.

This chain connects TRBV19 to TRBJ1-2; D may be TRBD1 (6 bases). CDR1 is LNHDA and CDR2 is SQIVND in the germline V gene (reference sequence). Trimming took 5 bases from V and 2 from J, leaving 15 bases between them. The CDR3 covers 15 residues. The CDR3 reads CASSAWGGGNYGYTF. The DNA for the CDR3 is TGTGCCAGTAGTGCCTGGGGAGGGGGGAACTATGGCTACACCTTC.

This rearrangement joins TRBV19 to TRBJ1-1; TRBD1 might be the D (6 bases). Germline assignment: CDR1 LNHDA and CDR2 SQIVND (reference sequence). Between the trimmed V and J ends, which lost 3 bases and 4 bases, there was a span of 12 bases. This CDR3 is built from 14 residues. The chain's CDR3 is CASSIGQLGTEAFF. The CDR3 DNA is TGTGCCAGTAGTATCGGACAGTTGGGCACTGAAGCTTTCTTT.

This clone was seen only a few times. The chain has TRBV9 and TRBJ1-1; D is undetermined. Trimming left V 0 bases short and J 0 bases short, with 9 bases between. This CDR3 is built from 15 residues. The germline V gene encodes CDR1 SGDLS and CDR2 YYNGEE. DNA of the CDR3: TGTGCCAGCAGCGTAGGGCTTTTCATGAACACTGAAGCTTTCTTT. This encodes CASSVGLFMNTEAFF.

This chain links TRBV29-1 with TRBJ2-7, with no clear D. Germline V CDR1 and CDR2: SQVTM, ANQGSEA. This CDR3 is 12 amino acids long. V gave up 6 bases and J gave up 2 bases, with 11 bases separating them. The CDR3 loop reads CSVRLETYEQYF. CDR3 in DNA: TGCAGCGTGAGACTCGAAACCTACGAGCAGTACTTC.

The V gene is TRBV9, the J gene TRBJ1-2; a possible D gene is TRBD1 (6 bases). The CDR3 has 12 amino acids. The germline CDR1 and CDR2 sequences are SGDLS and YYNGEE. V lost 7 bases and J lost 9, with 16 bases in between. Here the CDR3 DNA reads TGTGCCAGCGGGTTGGGGGGGGCAAGCTACACCTTC. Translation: CASGLGGASYTF.

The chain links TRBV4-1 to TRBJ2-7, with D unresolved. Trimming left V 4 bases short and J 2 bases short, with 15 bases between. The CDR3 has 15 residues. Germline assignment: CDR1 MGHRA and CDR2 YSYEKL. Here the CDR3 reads CASSPRAGGTYEQYF. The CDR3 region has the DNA TGCGCCAGCAGCCCGCGTGCCGGCGGAACCTACGAGCAGTACTTC.

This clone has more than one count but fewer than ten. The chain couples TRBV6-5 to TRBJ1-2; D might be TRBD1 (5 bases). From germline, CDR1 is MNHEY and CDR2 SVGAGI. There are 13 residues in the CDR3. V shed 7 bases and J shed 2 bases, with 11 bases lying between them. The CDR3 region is CASKAGSNYGYTF. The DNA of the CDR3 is TGTGCCAGCAAGGCAGGGTCCAACTATGGCTACACCTTC.

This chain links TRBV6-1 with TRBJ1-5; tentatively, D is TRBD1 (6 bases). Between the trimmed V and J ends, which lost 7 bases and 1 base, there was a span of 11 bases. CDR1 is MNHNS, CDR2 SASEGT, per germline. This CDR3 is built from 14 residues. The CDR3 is CASTIRGSNQPQHF. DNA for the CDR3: TGTGCCAGCACTATCAGGGGAAGCAATCAGCCCCAGCATTTT.

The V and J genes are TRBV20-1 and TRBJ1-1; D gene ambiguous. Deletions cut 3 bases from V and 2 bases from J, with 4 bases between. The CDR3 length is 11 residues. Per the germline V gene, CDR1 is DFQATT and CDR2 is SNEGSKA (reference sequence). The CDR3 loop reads CSASGNTEAFF. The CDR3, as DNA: TGCAGTGCTAGCGGTAACACTGAAGCTTTCTTT.

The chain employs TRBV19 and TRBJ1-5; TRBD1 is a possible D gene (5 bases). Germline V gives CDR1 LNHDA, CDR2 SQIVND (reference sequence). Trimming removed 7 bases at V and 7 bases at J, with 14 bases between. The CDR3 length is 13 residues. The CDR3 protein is CASTGESGQPQHF. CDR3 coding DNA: TGTGCCAGTACGGGGGAGTCTGGGCAGCCCCAGCATTTT.

This CDR3 is CASSGRRPSTDTQYF. CDR3 nucleotides: TGTGCCAGCAGCGGGCGGCGGCCTAGCACAGATACGCAGTATTTT. The V and J genes are TRBV5-4 and TRBJ2-3; the D is unclear. This CDR3 contains 15 residues. The germline V and J ends were trimmed by 4 bases and 0 bases, with 12 bases remaining between them. CDR1 and CDR2 from the germline V gene are SGHNT and YYREEE (reference sequence). Together with reference TRBV5-4 and TRBJ2-3, the CDR3 gives the full variable domain: ETGVTQSPTHLIKTRGQQVTLRCSSQSGHNTVSWYQQALGQGPQFIFQYYREEENGRGNFPPRFSGLQFPNYSSELNVNALELDDSALYLCASSGRRPSTDTQYFGPGTRLTVL.